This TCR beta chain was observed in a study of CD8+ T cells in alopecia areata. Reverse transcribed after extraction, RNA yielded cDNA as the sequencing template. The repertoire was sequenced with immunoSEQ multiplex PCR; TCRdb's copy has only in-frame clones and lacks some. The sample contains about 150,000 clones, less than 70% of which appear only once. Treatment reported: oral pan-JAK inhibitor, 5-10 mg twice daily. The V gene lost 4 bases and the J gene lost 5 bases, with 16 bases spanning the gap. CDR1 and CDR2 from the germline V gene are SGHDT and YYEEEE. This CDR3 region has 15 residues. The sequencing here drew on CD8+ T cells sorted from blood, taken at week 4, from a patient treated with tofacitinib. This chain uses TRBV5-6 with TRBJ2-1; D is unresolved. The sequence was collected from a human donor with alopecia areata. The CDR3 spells CASSPGSGWDNEQFF. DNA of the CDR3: TGTGCCAGCAGCCCCGGCTCAGGTTGGGACAATGAGCAGTTCTTC.